The 5 T cell receptor beta chains presented below share a single source sample, sequenced in a study of tumor-infiltrating lymphocytes in oesophageal squamous cell carcinoma. In TCRdb, the PCR reads were re-called with MiXCR into one record per CDR3 protein. The sample carries roughly 15,000 distinct CDR3 sequences, over 45% recorded once. Sequenced material: esophageal tumor tissue. The receptors were gathered from a male donor with esophageal squamous cell carcinoma.

This clonotype showed up just a few times. The chain has TRBV7-8 and TRBJ2-1; D is possibly TRBD1 or TRBD2 (5 bases each). V shed 4 bases and J shed 8 bases, with 18 bases lying between them. The CDR3 is 15 amino acids. CDR1 is SGHVS, CDR2 FQNEAQ, per germline. CDR3 coding DNA: TGTGCCAGCAGCTATCGGGGCAGAGGGGCACATGAGCAGTTCTTC. This codes for CASSYRGRGAHEQFF.

This chain links TRBV25-1 with TRBJ1-2; D unresolved. Per the germline V gene, CDR1 is MGHDK and CDR2 is SYGVNS. V was cut by 2 bases and J by 4 bases, with 8 bases left in between. The CDR3 is 13 amino acids. The CDR3 DNA sequence: TGTGCCAGCAGTGAAATGGAATCCTATGGCTACACCTTC. Translation: CASSEMESYGYTF.

This clonotype is medium-sized. The V and J genes are TRBV6-1 and TRBJ1-5; 7 nucleotides align to TRBD1. The CDR3 is 16 amino acids. V shed 6 bases and J 2 bases; nucleotides not matched to a gene: 10. Germline values: CDR1 MNHNS, CDR2 SASEGT. In nucleotides, the CDR3 is TGTGCCAGCAGGGGGGGAGGGGGCGCCGGCAATCAGCCCCAGCATTTT. It translates to CASRGGGGAGNQPQHF.

Of note for this clonotype: This sequence may be a read error, since a much larger clone differs from it by one base. The V call is TRBV6-2 or TRBV6-3, the J call TRBJ2-4; a weak D match, TRBD2 (6 bases). V was shortened by 2 bases and J by 13 bases, with 21 bases between the two germline ends. This CDR3 region has 15 residues. Looked up from germline, CDR1 is MNHEY and CDR2 is SVGEGT. The DNA for the CDR3 is TGTGCCAGCAGTTACCAGACGGGGGATTTCGATGAGCAGTACTTC. It yields the protein CASSYQTGDFDEQYF.

Worth noting for this clonotype: This is likely a read error, given that the CDR3 carries no conserved phenylalanine or tryptophan at its end. The limits of the CDR3 on the DNA are not certain, so only TCRdb's listed CDR3 is given. This rearrangement joins TRBV6-5 to TRBJ2-3; the table's TRBD2 call for D was not verified on the DNA. Germline V gene sequence: CDR1 MNHEY, CDR2 SVGAGI. The length of the CDR3 is 18 amino acids, counting both ends. CDR3 sequence reads: CASTGRILAGAGEQYFGN.